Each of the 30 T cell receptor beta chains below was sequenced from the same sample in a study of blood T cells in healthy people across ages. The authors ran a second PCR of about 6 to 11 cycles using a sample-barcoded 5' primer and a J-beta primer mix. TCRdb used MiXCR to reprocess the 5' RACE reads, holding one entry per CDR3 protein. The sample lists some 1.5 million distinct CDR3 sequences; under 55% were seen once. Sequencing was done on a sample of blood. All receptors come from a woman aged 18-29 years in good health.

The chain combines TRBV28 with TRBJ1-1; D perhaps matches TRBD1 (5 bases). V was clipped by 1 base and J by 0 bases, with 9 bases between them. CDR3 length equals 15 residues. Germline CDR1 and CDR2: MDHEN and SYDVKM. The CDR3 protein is CASSLYRGVNTEAFF. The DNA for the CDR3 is TGTGCCAGCAGTTTATATCGGGGCGTGAACACTGAAGCTTTCTTT.

CDR3 nucleotide sequence: TGCAGCGTTGGAAGCAGGAGTCCAGAGACCCAGTACTTC. This encodes CSVGSRSPETQYF. The chain employs TRBV29-1 and TRBJ2-4; no clear D gene. The end of the DNA is better explained by TRBJ2-5, so the J call may be wrong. The CDR3 covers 13 residues. Germline lookup yields CDR1 SQVTM and CDR2 ANQGSEA.

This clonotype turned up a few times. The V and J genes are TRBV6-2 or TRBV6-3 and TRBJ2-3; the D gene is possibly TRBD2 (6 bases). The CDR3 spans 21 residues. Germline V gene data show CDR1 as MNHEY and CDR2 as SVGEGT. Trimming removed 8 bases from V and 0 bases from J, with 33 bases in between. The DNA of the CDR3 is TGTGCCAGCGCCCGACGGGGGACTGGAGGGAGCGCCTCGGGAAGCACAGATACGCAGTATTTT. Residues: CASARRGTGGSASGSTDTQYF.

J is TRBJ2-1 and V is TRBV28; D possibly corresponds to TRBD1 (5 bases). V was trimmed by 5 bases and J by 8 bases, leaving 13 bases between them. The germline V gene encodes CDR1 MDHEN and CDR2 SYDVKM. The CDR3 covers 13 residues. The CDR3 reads CASSRTQGYEQFF. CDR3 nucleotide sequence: TGTGCCAGCAGTAGGACCCAGGGCTATGAGCAGTTCTTC.

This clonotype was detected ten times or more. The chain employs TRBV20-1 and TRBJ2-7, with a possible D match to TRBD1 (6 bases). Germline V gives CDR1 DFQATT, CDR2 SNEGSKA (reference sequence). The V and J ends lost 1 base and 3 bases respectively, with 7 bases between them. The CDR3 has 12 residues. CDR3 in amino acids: CSARAQGYEQYF. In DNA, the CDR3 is TGCAGTGCTAGAGCACAGGGCTACGAGCAGTACTTC.

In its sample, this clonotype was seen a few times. CDR3 region: CASSLDNGGAIGQFF. The CDR3 DNA follows: TGTGCCAGCAGTTTAGATAACGGGGGGGCCATCGGGCAGTTCTTC. This chain links TRBV27 with TRBJ2-1; 8 bases are a match to TRBD2. With V trimmed by 2 bases and J by 12 bases, 12 bases remained unmatched. Germline assignment: CDR1 MNHEY and CDR2 SMNVEV (reference sequence). This CDR3 contains 15 residues.

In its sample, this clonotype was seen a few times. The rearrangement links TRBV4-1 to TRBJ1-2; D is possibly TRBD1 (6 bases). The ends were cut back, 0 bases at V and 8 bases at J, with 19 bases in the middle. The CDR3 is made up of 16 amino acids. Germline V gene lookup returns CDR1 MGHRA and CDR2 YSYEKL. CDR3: CASSQDPQLGRGGYTF. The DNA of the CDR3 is TGCGCCAGCAGCCAAGATCCCCAGCTCGGCAGGGGCGGCTACACCTTC.

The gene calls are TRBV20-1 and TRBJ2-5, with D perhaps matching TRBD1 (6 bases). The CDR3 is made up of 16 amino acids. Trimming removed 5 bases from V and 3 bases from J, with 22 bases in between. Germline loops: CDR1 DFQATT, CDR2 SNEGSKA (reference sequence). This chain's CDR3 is CSAPKLGRDTKETQYF. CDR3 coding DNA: TGCAGTGCTCCCAAACTAGGCCGGGACACCAAAGAGACCCAGTACTTC.

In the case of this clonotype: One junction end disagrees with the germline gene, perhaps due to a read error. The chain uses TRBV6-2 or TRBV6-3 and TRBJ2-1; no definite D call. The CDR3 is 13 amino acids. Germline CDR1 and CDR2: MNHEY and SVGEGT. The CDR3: CAGRRLSYNEQFF. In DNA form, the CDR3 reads TGTGCCGGCAGAAGGTTATCCTACAATGAGCAGTTCTTC.

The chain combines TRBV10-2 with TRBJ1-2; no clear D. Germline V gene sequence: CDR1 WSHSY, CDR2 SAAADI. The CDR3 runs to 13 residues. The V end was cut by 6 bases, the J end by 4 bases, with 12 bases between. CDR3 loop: CASRGRETYGYTF. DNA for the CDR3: TGCGCCAGCAGGGGCAGAGAGACCTATGGCTACACCTTC.

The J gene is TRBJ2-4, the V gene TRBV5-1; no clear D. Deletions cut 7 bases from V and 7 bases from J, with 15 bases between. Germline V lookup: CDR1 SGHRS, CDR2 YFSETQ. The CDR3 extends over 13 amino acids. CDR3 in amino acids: CASSPNIGNIQYF. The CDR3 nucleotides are TGCGCCAGCTCCCCCAACATAGGGAACATTCAGTACTTC.

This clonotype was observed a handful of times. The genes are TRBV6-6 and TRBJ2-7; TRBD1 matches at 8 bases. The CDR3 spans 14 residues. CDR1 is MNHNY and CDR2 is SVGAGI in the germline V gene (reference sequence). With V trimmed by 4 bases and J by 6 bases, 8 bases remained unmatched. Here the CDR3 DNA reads TGTGCCAGCAGTTCCGGGACAGGCGGAAGCGAGCAGTACTTC. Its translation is CASSSGTGGSEQYF.

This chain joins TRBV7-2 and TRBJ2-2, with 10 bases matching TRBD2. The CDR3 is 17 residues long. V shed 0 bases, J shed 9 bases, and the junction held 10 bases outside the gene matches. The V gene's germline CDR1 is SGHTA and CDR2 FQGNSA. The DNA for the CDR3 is TGTGCCAGCAGCTTAGCTTACCTAGCGGGAGTGTCCAGGGAGCTGTTTTTT. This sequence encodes CASSLAYLAGVSRELFF.

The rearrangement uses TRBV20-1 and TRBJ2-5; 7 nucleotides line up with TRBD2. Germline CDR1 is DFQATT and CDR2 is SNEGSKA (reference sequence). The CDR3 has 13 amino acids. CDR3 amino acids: CSGTASGQETQYF. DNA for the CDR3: TGCAGCGGCACTGCTAGCGGACAAGAGACCCAGTACTTC.

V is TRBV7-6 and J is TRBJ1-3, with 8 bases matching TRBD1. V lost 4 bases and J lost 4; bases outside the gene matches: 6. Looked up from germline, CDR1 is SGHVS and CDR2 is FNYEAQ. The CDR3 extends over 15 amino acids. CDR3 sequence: CASSSRTGTGNTIYF. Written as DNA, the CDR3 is TGTGCCAGCAGCTCTCGGACAGGGACAGGAAACACCATATATTTT. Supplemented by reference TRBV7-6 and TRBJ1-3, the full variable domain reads GAGVSQSPRYKVTKRGQDVALRCDPISGHVSLYWYRQALGQGPEFLTYFNYEAQQDKSGLPNDRFSAERPEGSISTLTIQRTEQRDSAMYRCASSSRTGTGNTIYFGEGSWLTVV.

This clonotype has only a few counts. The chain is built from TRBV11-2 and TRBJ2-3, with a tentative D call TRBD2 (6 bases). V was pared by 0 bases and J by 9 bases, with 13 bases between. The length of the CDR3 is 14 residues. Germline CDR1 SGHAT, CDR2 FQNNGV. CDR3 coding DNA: TGTGCCAGCAGCTTAGATGCCCGGGGAGGCACGCAGTATTTT. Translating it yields CASSLDARGGTQYF.

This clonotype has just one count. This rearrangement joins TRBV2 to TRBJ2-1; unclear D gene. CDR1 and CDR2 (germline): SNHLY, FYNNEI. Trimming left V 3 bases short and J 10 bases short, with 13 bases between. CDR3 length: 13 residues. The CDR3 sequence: CASSDLVAREQFF. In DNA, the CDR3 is TGTGCCAGCAGTGATCTAGTAGCCAGGGAGCAGTTCTTC.

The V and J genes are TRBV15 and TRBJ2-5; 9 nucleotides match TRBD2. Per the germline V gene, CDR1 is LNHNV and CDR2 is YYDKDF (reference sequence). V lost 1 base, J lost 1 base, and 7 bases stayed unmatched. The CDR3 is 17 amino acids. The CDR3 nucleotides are TGTGCCACCAGCAGAGGTTTAGCGGGGGACATCCAAGAGACCCAGTACTTC. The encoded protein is CATSRGLAGDIQETQYF.

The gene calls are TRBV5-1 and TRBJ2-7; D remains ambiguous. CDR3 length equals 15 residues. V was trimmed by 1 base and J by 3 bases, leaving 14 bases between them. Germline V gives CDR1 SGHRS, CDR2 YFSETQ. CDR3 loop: CASSLQRVGGYEQYF. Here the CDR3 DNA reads TGCGCCAGCAGCTTGCAAAGGGTTGGTGGCTACGAGCAGTACTTC.

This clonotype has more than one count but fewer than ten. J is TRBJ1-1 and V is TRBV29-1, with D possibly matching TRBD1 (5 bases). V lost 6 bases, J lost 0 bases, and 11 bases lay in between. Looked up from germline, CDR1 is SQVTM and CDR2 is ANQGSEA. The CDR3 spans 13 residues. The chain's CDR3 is CSVRQRLNTEAFF. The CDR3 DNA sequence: TGCAGCGTCCGACAGAGACTGAACACTGAAGCTTTCTTT.

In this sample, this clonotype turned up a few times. CDR3 DNA sequence: TGTGCCAGCAGCTTAAGTGCGCCTCACCGGGCCTACAATGAGCAGTTCTTC. Translating it yields CASSLSAPHRAYNEQFF. The chain combines TRBV7-2 with TRBJ2-1; no clear D. Germline CDR1 is SGHTA and CDR2 is FQGNSA. The V end was cut by 2 bases, the J end by 2 bases, with 16 bases between. The CDR3 has 17 amino acids. The full variable domain, rest sourced from reference TRBV7-2 and TRBJ2-1, is GAGVSQSPSNKVTEKGKDVELRCDPISGHTALYWYRQSLGQGLEFLIYFQGNSAPDKSGLPSDRFSAERTGGSVSTLTIQRTQQEDSAVYLCASSLSAPHRAYNEQFFGPGTRLTVL.

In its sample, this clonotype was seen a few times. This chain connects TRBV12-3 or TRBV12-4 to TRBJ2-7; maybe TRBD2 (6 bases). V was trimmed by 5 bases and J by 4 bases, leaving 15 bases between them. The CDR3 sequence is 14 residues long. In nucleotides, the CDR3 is TGTGCCAGCAGTCGGGAGACATGGGATTACGAGCAGTACTTC. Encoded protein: CASSRETWDYEQYF.

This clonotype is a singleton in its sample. The CDR3 reads CASSQVQDSQNIQYF. The CDR3, as DNA: TGCGCCAGCAGCCAAGTCCAGGACAGTCAAAACATTCAGTACTTC. The chain recombines TRBV4-3 with TRBJ2-7; D possibly corresponds to TRBD1 (6 bases). The assigned J gene may be wrong: the sequence end matches TRBJ2-4 better. The CDR3 consists of 15 residues. The germline gives CDR1 LGHNA, CDR2 YSLEER.

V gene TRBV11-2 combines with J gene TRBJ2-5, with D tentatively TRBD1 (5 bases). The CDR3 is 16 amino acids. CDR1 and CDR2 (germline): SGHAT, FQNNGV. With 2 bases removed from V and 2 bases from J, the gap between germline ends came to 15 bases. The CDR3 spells CASSLILGVGQETQYF. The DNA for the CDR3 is TGTGCCAGCAGCTTAATCTTAGGGGTCGGGCAAGAGACCCAGTACTTC.

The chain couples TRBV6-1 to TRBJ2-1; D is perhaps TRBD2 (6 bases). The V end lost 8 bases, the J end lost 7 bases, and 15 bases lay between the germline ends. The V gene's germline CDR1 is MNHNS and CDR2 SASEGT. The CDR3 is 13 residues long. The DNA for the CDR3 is TGTGCCAGCGCGGGAAGTTTGCGGAATGAGCAGTTCTTC. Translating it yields CASAGSLRNEQFF.

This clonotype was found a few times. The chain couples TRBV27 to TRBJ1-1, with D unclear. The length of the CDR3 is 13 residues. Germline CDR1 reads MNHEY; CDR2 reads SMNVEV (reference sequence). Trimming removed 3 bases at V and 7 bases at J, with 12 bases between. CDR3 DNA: TGTGCCAGCAGTTTCGGACGGCATTATGAAGCTTTCTTT. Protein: CASSFGRHYEAFF.

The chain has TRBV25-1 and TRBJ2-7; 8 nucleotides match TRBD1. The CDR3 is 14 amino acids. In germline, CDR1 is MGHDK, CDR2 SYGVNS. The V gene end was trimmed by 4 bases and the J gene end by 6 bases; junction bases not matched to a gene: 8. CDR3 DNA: TGTGCCAGCAGTGGTCTGACAGGGGAGGTCGAGCAGTACTTC. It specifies CASSGLTGEVEQYF.

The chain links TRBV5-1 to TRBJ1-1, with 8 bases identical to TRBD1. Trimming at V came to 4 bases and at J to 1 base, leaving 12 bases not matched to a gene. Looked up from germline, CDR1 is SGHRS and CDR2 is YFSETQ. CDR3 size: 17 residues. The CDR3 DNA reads TGCGCCAGCAGCCCGCCAAGGACAGGGCGGGGGAACACTGAAGCTTTCTTT. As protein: CASSPPRTGRGNTEAFF.

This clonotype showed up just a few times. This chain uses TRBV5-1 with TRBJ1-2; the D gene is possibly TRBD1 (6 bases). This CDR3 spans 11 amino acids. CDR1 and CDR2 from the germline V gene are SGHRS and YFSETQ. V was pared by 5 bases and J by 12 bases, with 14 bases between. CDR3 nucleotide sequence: TGCGCCAGCAGGGGACAAGCCAACAACACCTTC. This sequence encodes CASRGQANNTF.

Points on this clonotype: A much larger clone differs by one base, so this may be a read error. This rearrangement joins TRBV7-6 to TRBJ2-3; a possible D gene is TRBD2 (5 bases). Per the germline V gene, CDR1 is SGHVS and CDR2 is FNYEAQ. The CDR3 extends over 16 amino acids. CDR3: CAGSLDPAAGTDTQYF. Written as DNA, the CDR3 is TGTGCCGGCAGCTTAGACCCAGCGGCGGGCACAGATACGCAGTATTTT.